One sample yielded the 7 T cell receptor beta chains listed below, sequenced in a study of T cell repertoires and Cas9 in healthy adults. The method was immunoSEQ multiplex PCR; TCRdb's version includes in-frame clones alone and lacks a portion of them. The sample has about 22,000 clones, about 90% seen once. Sequencing was performed on CD4+ effector T cells (CD127+, CD25-, CD137-, CD154-) from PBMCs; culture status not recorded. Source of these receptors: a human donor in good health.

The rearrangement links TRBV30 to TRBJ1-3, with D unclear. The V gene lost 3 bases and the J gene lost 0 bases, with 6 bases spanning the gap. The CDR3 runs to 13 residues. Germline V gene data show CDR1 as GTSNPN and CDR2 as SVGIG (reference sequence). CDR3 protein: CAWRLASGNTIYF. DNA of the CDR3: TGTGCCTGGAGACTGGCCTCTGGAAACACCATATATTTT.

The chain has TRBV7-9 and TRBJ2-7; 9 bases are a match to TRBD1. V was pared by 6 bases and J by 7 bases, with 10 bases of the junction left unmatched. Per germline, CDR1 SEHNR and CDR2 FQNEAQ (reference sequence). The length of the CDR3 is 14 residues. Here the CDR3 DNA reads TGTGCCAGCAGGTCGATGGCAGGGACAGGGGAGCAGTACGTC. This codes for CASRSMAGTGEQYV.

The table lists this clone with a few counts. This chain uses TRBV6-5 with TRBJ1-2; D is unclear. The germline gives CDR1 MNHEY, CDR2 SVGAGI. This CDR3 contains 11 residues. V lost 6 bases and J 8 bases, leaving 10 bases between the germline ends. CDR3 in amino acids: CASSPPGGYTF. CDR3 sequence (DNA): TGTGCCAGCAGCCCGCCCGGGGGCTACACCTTC.

This clone has only one observation. The chain joins TRBV11-1 to TRBJ2-1; TRBD2 is a possible D gene (6 bases). Trimming took off 5 bases at V and 4 bases at J, with 21 bases between the two ends. The CDR3 has 17 amino acids. Germline V CDR1 and CDR2: SGHAT, FQDESV (reference sequence). CDR3 sequence reads: CASSRRDSSKIYNEQFF. In DNA, the CDR3 is TGTGCCAGCAGCCGCCGGGACTCCTCTAAAATTTACAATGAGCAGTTCTTC.

This chain joins TRBV10-3 and TRBJ1-1; TRBD1 might be the D (6 bases). Trimming removed 10 bases from V and 0 bases from J, with 12 bases in between. The CDR3 length is 13 residues. Per the germline V gene, CDR1 is ENHRY and CDR2 is SYGVKD. The CDR3 protein is CATEDRLNTEAFF. The CDR3, as DNA: TGTGCCACCGAGGACAGATTGAACACTGAAGCTTTCTTT.

The CDR3 region is CASSVRGSNQPQHF. CDR3 sequence (DNA): TGTGCCAGCAGTGTCAGGGGGAGCAATCAGCCCCAGCATTTT. J is TRBJ1-5 and V is TRBV2; 7 bases match TRBD1. V was pared by 4 bases and J by 1 base, with 1 base of the junction left unmatched. Per the germline V gene, CDR1 is SNHLY and CDR2 is FYNNEI. The CDR3 contains 14 residues.

V and J are TRBV18 and TRBJ2-1, with unresolved D. This CDR3 has 16 residues. Germline CDR1 is KGHSH and CDR2 is LQKENI. Trimming pared 5 bases from V and 0 bases from J, leaving 14 bases between. The CDR3 coding sequence is TGTGCCAGCTCAACCTCCAAGGAAGGCTCCTACAATGAGCAGTTCTTC. This translates into CASSTSKEGSYNEQFF. Supplemented by reference TRBV18 and TRBJ2-1, the full variable domain reads NAGVMQNPRHLVRRRGQEARLRCSPMKGHSHVYWYRQLPEEGLKFMVYLQKENIIDESGMPKERFSAEFPKEGPSILRIQQVVRGDSAAYFCASSTSKEGSYNEQFFGPGTRLTVL.